The rows below give T cell receptor beta chains drawn from one sample of a study of cytomegalovirus exposure and HLA in healthy donors. Sequencing was performed with immunoSEQ multiplex PCR; in TCRdb, only in-frame clones are kept and a portion is missing. In the table there are roughly 26,000 clones, 55% to 75% of which are singletons. Source material: PBMCs. These receptors originate from a woman aged 45-65 years in good health and CMV-seronegative. Both conserved end residues are part of each CDR3. The order of the fields is clone size, D gene, V gene, J gene, CDR3 DNA, CDR3 protein. The D gene is left open where the match is weak. Some rows mark clone size as missing; the rest say once, few, many or name a class of expanded clone.

>once|.|TRBV10-3|TRBJ1-1
TGTGCCATCAGTGAGGCGGAAAACACTGAAGCTTTCTTT
CAISEAENTEAFF
>.|TRBD1|TRBV19|TRBJ1-2
TGTGCCAGTAGTATTCAGGGACAGCTCGACTATGGCTACACCTTC
CASSIQGQLDYGYTF
>few|.|TRBV5-4|TRBJ1-6
TGTGCCAGCAGCCCTCCGGACGGGGGAAATTCACCCCTCCACTTT
CASSPPDGGNSPLHF
>.|.|TRBV4-1|TRBJ1-4
TGCGCCAGCAGCCAAGACGGGACACTGCTTAATGAAAAACTGTTTTTT
CASSQDGTLLNEKLFF
>.|.|TRBV29-1|TRBJ2-1
TGCAGCGGGCGGGACAATGAGCAGTTCTTC
CSGRDNEQFF
>.|.|TRBV10-1|TRBJ1-5
TGCGCCAGCAGTGAGTCTTGGGAGGGAAATCAGCCCCAGCATTTT
CASSESWEGNQPQHF
>.|.|TRBV6-5|TRBJ1-1
TGTGCCAGCAAGCCGGGGTGGGCGGACACTGAAGCTTTCTTT
CASKPGWADTEAFF
>.|TRBD2|TRBV29-1|TRBJ2-4
TGCAGCGTCTGCTTAGCGGGTTCGAGCAAAAACATTCAGTACTTC
CSVCLAGSSKNIQYF
>.|TRBD1|TRBV25-1|TRBJ2-7
TGTGCCAGCAGTGCGTCCGGGACAGTTACCTACGAGCAGTACTTC
CASSASGTVTYEQYF
>.|.|TRBV5-1|TRBJ2-1
TGCGCCAGCAGCGGCGGACTATACAATGAGCAGTTCTTC
CASSGGLYNEQFF
>.|.|TRBV25-1|TRBJ2-2
TGTGCCAGCAGGCCGTCGGGTTCCGGGGAGCTGTTTTTT
CASRPSGSGELFF
>.|.|TRBV2|TRBJ1-1
TGTGCCAGCACACTTCGGGTGGGGAGCACTGAAGCTTTCTTT
CASTLRVGSTEAFF
>.|TRBD1|TRBV25-1|TRBJ1-2
TGTGCCAGCAGCGATAGACAGGGGGCTTATGGCTACACCTTC
CASSDRQGAYGYTF
>.|.|TRBV6-5|TRBJ1-5
TGTGCCAGCAGTTACTCGAGGGGGAGCAATCAGCCCCAGCATTTT
CASSYSRGSNQPQHF
>.|TRBD2|TRBV6-5|TRBJ2-7
TGTGCCAGCAGTTTGAGCGGGAATGACGAGCAGTACTTC
CASSLSGNDEQYF
>.|.|TRBV9|TRBJ1-5
TGTGCCAGCAGCGTAGCTAAGGCTCAGAGGGAGCCCCAGCATTTT
CASSVAKAQREPQHF
>.|.|TRBV29-1|TRBJ2-2
TGCAGCGGAACTCACAACACCGGGGAGCTGTTTTTT
CSGTHNTGELFF
>.|TRBD1|TRBV5-1|TRBJ1-1
TGCGCCAGCAGTCTATCAGGGGGGAACACTGAAGCTTTCTTT
CASSLSGGNTEAFF
>.|TRBD1|TRBV5-4|TRBJ1-1
TGTGCCAGCAGCTTATCGACAGGGGCCCGCATGAACACTGAAGCTTTCTTT
CASSLSTGARMNTEAFF
>.|TRBD2|TRBV28|TRBJ2-3
TGTGCCACGCGGGCCAGCGGGGTTATCACAGATACGCAGTATTTT
CATRASGVITDTQYF
>.|TRBD2|TRBV2|TRBJ2-1
TGTGCCAGCAGCTTTAGCGGGGGTGAGCAGTTCTTC
CASSFSGGEQFF
>.|TRBD1|TRBV29-1|TRBJ2-3
TGCAGCTCAGGGGGCGCGTACCCAGATACGCAGTATTTT
CSSGGAYPDTQYF
>.|.|TRBV5-1|TRBJ1-1
TGCGCCAGCAGCTCTGGGAAAGGGGTCGTTCCCACTGAAGCTTTCTTT
CASSSGKGVVPTEAFF
>.|TRBD1|TRBV18|TRBJ1-5
TGTGCCAGCTCACCATACAGGGGTCGCAATCAGCCCCAGCATTTT
CASSPYRGRNQPQHF
>.|.|TRBV29-1|TRBJ2-1
TGCAGCGGTGCGCCGGGATCGAGAGGTGAGCAGTTCTTC
CSGAPGSRGEQFF
>once|TRBD1|TRBV29-1|TRBJ1-5
TGCAGCGTCCTGGAGGGGGCCGATCAGCCCCAGCATTTT
CSVLEGADQPQHF
>.|TRBD1|TRBV5-1|TRBJ1-1
TGCGCCAGCAGCTTTGAGGGGGCGGTCACTGAAGCTTTCTTT
CASSFEGAVTEAFF
>.|.|TRBV7-9|TRBJ2-7
TGTGCCAGCGGCCCCAGTCCCTCCTACGAGCAGTACTTC
CASGPSPSYEQYF
>few|.|TRBV7-7|TRBJ1-1
TGTGCCAGCAGCCAACATTGGGGCGATACTGAAGCTTTCTTT
CASSQHWGDTEAFF
>.|.|TRBV6-1|TRBJ1-5
TGTGCCAGCAGTGAGACGGGGAGGGAGCCCCAGCATTTT
CASSETGREPQHF
>.|.|TRBV10-1|TRBJ1-5
TGCGCCAGCAGTGAGAACAGGGCCGATCAGCCCCAGCATTTT
CASSENRADQPQHF
>.|.|TRBV4-2|TRBJ1-1
TGTGCCAGCAGCCAAGATCCTGACAGTCTGAACACTGAAGCTTTCTTT
CASSQDPDSLNTEAFF
>few|TRBD2|TRBV6-1|TRBJ2-1
TGTGCCAGCAGTGGCCTAGCGGGAGTGTCCTACAATGAGCAGTTCTTC
CASSGLAGVSYNEQFF
>once|TRBD1|TRBV5-1|TRBJ1-6
TGCGCCAGCAGTTCAGGGGGTATGAATTCACCCCTCCACTTT
CASSSGGMNSPLHF
>.|TRBD2|TRBV29-1|TRBJ2-5
TGCAGCGTTGTGCTAGCGGGACTAGAGACCCAGTACTTC
CSVVLAGLETQYF
>.|.|TRBV6-6|TRBJ2-1
TGTGCCAGCAGTTACCCTTACAATGAGCAGTTCTTC
CASSYPYNEQFF
>.|.|TRBV2|TRBJ2-5
TGTGCCAGCACCCCTAGCGTCGCAGAGACCCAGTACTTC
CASTPSVAETQYF
>.|.|TRBV29-1|TRBJ2-5
TGCAGCGTTGAGGTAGCCCCGGAGACCCAGTACTTC
CSVEVAPETQYF
>.|.|TRBV5-1|TRBJ1-1
TGCGCCAGCAGCTTGGACCGGGCGGGAGTTGGGAACACTGAAGCTTTCTTT
CASSLDRAGVGNTEAFF
>few|TRBD2|TRBV28|TRBJ2-1
TGTGCCAGCACGATAGCGGGTTCTCCCCTGCAGGAGCAGTTCTTC
CASTIAGSPLQEQFF
>.|TRBD2|TRBV29-1|TRBJ2-3
TGCAGCGTCCCTGGGCGGGGGAACACAGATACGCAGTATTTT
CSVPGRGNTDTQYF
>.|TRBD2|TRBV6-5|TRBJ2-7
TGTGCCAGCAGTGCGGGACTAGCGGTCTCCTACGAGCAGTACTTC
CASSAGLAVSYEQYF
>.|TRBD1|TRBV29-1|TRBJ1-1
TGCAGCGTCGACAGGGACCAAATGAACACTGAAGCTTTCTTT
CSVDRDQMNTEAFF